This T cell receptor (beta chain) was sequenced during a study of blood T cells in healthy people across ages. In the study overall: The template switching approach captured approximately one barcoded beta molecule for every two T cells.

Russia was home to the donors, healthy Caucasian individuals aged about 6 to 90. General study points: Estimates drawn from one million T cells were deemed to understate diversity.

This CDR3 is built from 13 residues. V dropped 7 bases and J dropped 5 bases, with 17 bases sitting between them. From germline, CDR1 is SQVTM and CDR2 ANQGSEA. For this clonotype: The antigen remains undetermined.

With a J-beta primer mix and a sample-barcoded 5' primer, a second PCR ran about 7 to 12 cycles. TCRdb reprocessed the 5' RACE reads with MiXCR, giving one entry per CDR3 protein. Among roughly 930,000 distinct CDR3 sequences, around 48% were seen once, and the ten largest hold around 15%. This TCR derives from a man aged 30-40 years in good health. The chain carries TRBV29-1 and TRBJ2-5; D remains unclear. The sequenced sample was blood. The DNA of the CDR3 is TGCAGCGGGGCCCCCTCTAGAGCCGAGACCCAGTACTTC. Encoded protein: CSGAPSRAETQYF.